The next 26 T cell receptor beta chains were all read from a single sample in a study of cytomegalovirus exposure and HLA in healthy donors. Both 60 Vbeta primers and 13 Jbeta primers went into the PCR. Profiling relied on immunoSEQ multiplex PCR, and the TCRdb table lists in-frame clones only, not all of them. The repertoire consists of 150,000 to 200,000 clones, with 70% to 90% occurring once and the leading ten covering approximately 2%. Material for sequencing was PBMCs. Receptors originate from a woman aged 18-30 years in good health and CMV-seropositive.

V gene TRBV18 combines with J gene TRBJ1-1; D call uncertain. The ends were cut back, 6 bases at V and 3 bases at J, with 14 bases in the middle. CDR1 KGHSH and CDR2 LQKENI come from the germline V gene. The CDR3 is 14 amino acids. The CDR3, as DNA: TGTGCCAGCTCCCGAGGGCAGTCGGACACTGAAGCTTTCTTT. It yields the protein CASSRGQSDTEAFF.

The chain carries TRBV11-3 and TRBJ2-7, with D tentatively TRBD1 (6 bases). CDR1 is SGHNT, CDR2 YENEEA, per germline. CDR3 length: 15 residues. V was shortened by 3 bases and J by 0 bases, with 12 bases between the two germline ends. CDR3 in DNA: TGTGCCAGCAGCTTCCGGGACAAAAGCTCCTACGAGCAGTACGTC. It yields the protein CASSFRDKSSYEQYV.

J is TRBJ2-5 and V is TRBV11-2; D might be TRBD1 (5 bases). Germline V gene data show CDR1 as SGHAT and CDR2 as FQNNGV. This CDR3 has 15 residues. Trimming pared 2 bases from V and 12 bases from J, leaving 22 bases between. CDR3 sequence (DNA): TGTGCCAGCAGCTTAAGTTCCCCGCACCAGGGCCTAGAGTACTTC. Translation: CASSLSSPHQGLEYF.

The chain recombines TRBV4-2 with TRBJ2-5; perhaps TRBD2 as D (5 bases). This CDR3 comprises 14 residues. V was trimmed by 3 bases and J by 5 bases, leaving 13 bases between them. Germline CDR1 LGHNA, CDR2 YNFKEQ. CDR3 DNA: TGTGCCAGCAGCCACACGCCCGGGATGGAGACCCAGTACTTC. This codes for CASSHTPGMETQYF.

This clone was seen a handful of times. J is TRBJ2-1 and V is TRBV19; a possible D gene is TRBD2 (6 bases). Germline assignment: CDR1 LNHDA and CDR2 SQIVND (reference sequence). The CDR3 contains 14 residues. Trimming took 2 bases from V and 8 from J, leaving 13 bases between them. The CDR3 here is CASSIRLERDEQFF. For the CDR3, the DNA is TGTGCCAGTAGTATAAGACTAGAGAGGGATGAGCAGTTCTTC. Full variable domain (missing parts from reference TRBV19 and TRBJ2-1): DGGITQSPKYLFRKEGQNVTLSCEQNLNHDAMYWYRQDPGQGLRLIYYSQIVNDFQKGDIAEGYSVSREKKESFPLTVTSAQKNPTAFYLCASSIRLERDEQFFGPGTRLTVL.

V and J are TRBV6-5 and TRBJ2-3, with 9 bases aligning to TRBD2. Trimming took 6 bases from V and 7 from J; bases not matched to a gene: 11. Germline CDR1 MNHEY, CDR2 SVGAGI. This CDR3 region has 15 residues. In nucleotides, the CDR3 is TGTGCCAGCAGCCGACTAGCGGATAGGGTAAATACGCAGTATTTT. It specifies CASSRLADRVNTQYF.

The chain has TRBV11-2 and TRBJ2-7, with 7 bases identical to TRBD2. CDR1 and CDR2 from the germline V gene are SGHAT and FQNNGV. The CDR3 is 14 residues long. The trim removed 1 base at V and 6 bases at J, leaving 6 bases unmatched. The CDR3 sequence is CASSLGGGGFEQYV. The CDR3 nucleotides are TGTGCCAGCAGCTTAGGTGGGGGGGGATTCGAGCAGTACGTC.

The DNA of the CDR3 is TGTGCCAGCTCACCCCGGGGGTTAGATACGCAGTATTTT. Residues: CASSPRGLDTQYF. The rearrangement uses TRBV18 and TRBJ2-3; D perhaps matches TRBD2 (6 bases). The germline V and J ends were trimmed by 3 bases and 5 bases, with 9 bases remaining between them. The CDR3 has 13 amino acids. Per the germline V gene, CDR1 is KGHSH and CDR2 is LQKENI.

The rearrangement joins TRBV7-6 to TRBJ1-1; perhaps TRBD1 as D (5 bases). The ends were cut back, 5 bases at V and 4 bases at J, with 14 bases in the middle. CDR3 length: 14 amino acids. CDR1 and CDR2 (germline): SGHVS, FNYEAQ. The DNA of the CDR3 is TGTGCCAGCAGCGCCTCGTCGGGGGGCACTGAAGCTTTCTTT. Encoded protein: CASSASSGGTEAFF.

This chain joins TRBV28 and TRBJ2-6; 11 bases agree with TRBD1. This CDR3 comprises 18 residues. With V trimmed by 5 bases and J by 3 bases, 9 bases remained unmatched. Germline CDR1 MDHEN, CDR2 SYDVKM. This chain's CDR3 is CASSPPGQGVGGANVLTF. The DNA for the CDR3 is TGTGCCAGCAGTCCCCCGGGACAGGGGGTCGGTGGGGCCAACGTCCTGACTTTC.

The genes are TRBV7-9 and TRBJ1-5; D may be TRBD1 (5 bases). There are 17 residues in the CDR3. Deletions cut 3 bases from V and 7 bases from J, with 22 bases between. Germline V gives CDR1 SEHNR, CDR2 FQNEAQ (reference sequence). The CDR3 DNA follows: TGTGCCAGCAGCTTCGTAGCGGGGGGGAGGGCGGACCAGCCCCAGCATTTT. Translating gives CASSFVAGGRADQPQHF.

This clone was detected only once. The CDR3 nucleotides read TGTGCCAGCAGCTTCCGTGGGGAGCTGTTTTTT. Translating gives CASSFRGELFF. The chain couples TRBV7-9 to TRBJ2-2; no clear D gene. The length of the CDR3 is 11 residues. Germline V CDR1 and CDR2: SEHNR, FQNEAQ (reference sequence). V was trimmed by 3 bases and J by 8 bases, leaving 4 bases between them.

V usage is TRBV6-1 and J usage is TRBJ2-2, with D unclear. V lost 1 base and J lost 4, with 7 bases in between. The germline V gene encodes CDR1 MNHNS and CDR2 SASEGT. This CDR3 has 14 residues. CDR3 residues: CASSEGSSTGELFF. CDR3 bases: TGTGCCAGCAGTGAAGGCTCTAGCACCGGGGAGCTGTTTTTT.

The V gene is TRBV4-1, the J gene TRBJ1-5; no definite D call. Looked up from germline, CDR1 is MGHRA and CDR2 is YSYEKL. V lost 2 bases and J lost 1, with 12 bases in between. The CDR3 covers 16 residues. CDR3 nucleotides: TGCGCCAGCAGCCAACTTTACAGTATAAGCAATCAGCCCCAGCATTTT. This encodes CASSQLYSISNQPQHF.

The chain has TRBV6-5 and TRBJ2-7, with D perhaps TRBD2 (5 bases). There are 14 residues in the CDR3. The V end was cut by 5 bases, the J end by 2 bases, with 13 bases between. From germline, CDR1 is MNHEY and CDR2 SVGAGI. CDR3 amino acids: CASSVRDRTYEQYF. The CDR3 DNA is TGTGCCAGCAGTGTCCGGGATCGAACCTACGAGCAGTACTTC.

The V and J genes are TRBV2 and TRBJ2-3, with 8 positions matching TRBD2. This CDR3 has 16 amino acids. V lost 6 bases to trimming and J lost 2 bases; unmatched junction nucleotides: 10. Germline V CDR1 and CDR2: SNHLY, FYNNEI. The CDR3 coding sequence is TGTGCCAGCAGGGCCTCCCGGGGGGGAATCACAGATACGCAGTATTTT. This translates into CASRASRGGITDTQYF.

This clone was recorded a few times. The rearrangement uses TRBV6-5 and TRBJ2-2, with 7 bases lining up with TRBD2. Germline lookup yields CDR1 MNHEY and CDR2 SVGAGI. The CDR3 covers 16 residues. V shed 2 bases, J shed 3 bases, and the junction held 6 bases outside the gene matches. CDR3 sequence: CASSYQRGVDTGELFF. The DNA for the CDR3 is TGTGCCAGCAGTTACCAGCGGGGCGTCGACACCGGGGAGCTGTTTTTT.

The chain joins TRBV7-9 to TRBJ2-2; 11 bases map to TRBD1. Trimming at V came to 5 bases and at J to 2 bases, leaving 4 bases not matched to a gene. The germline CDR1 and CDR2 sequences are SEHNR and FQNEAQ (reference sequence). This CDR3 is built from 16 residues. The CDR3 coding sequence is TGTGCCAGCAGCACGGGACAGGGGGGCAACACCGGGGAGCTGTTTTTT. As protein: CASSTGQGGNTGELFF.

The rearrangement uses TRBV5-1 and TRBJ1-1; TRBD1 matches at 7 bases. Germline CDR1 SGHRS, CDR2 YFSETQ. The CDR3 is 14 amino acids. V lost 0 bases, J lost 7 bases, and 6 bases stayed unmatched. CDR3 residues: CASSLGQGLGEAFF. The CDR3 region has the DNA TGCGCCAGCAGCTTGGGACAGGGTTTGGGTGAAGCTTTCTTT.

The chain combines TRBV19 with TRBJ1-6; TRBD1 is a possible D gene (6 bases). This CDR3 contains 15 residues. Trimming left V 3 bases short and J 5 bases short, with 11 bases between. Germline CDR1 reads LNHDA; CDR2 reads SQIVND (reference sequence). The CDR3 loop reads CASSMSAGDNSPLHF. CDR3 DNA: TGTGCCAGTAGTATGTCGGCAGGGGATAATTCACCCCTCCACTTT.

This chain links TRBV7-9 with TRBJ2-3, with D possibly being TRBD1 (5 bases). V was trimmed by 3 bases and J by 0 bases, leaving 10 bases between them. The CDR3 consists of 15 residues. Per germline, CDR1 SEHNR and CDR2 FQNEAQ (reference sequence). CDR3: CASSFRATSTDTQYF. The CDR3, as DNA: TGTGCCAGCAGCTTCAGGGCTACTAGCACAGATACGCAGTATTTT.

The chain recombines TRBV9 with TRBJ2-5, with 7 nucleotides matching TRBD1. The length of the CDR3 is 14 residues. The trim removed 2 bases at V and 5 bases at J, leaving 6 bases unmatched. Germline V gene lookup returns CDR1 SGDLS and CDR2 YYNGEE. The CDR3 reads CASSVETGSETQYF. CDR3 bases: TGTGCCAGCAGCGTGGAGACAGGGAGCGAGACCCAGTACTTC.

The genes are TRBV12-1 and TRBJ1-6; the D call TRBD1 from the table was never checked on the DNA. TRBV12-1 is deemed a pseudogene. The CDR3 spans 19 residues. In DNA, the CDR3 is TGTGCCAGCAGCTCAGGGGCGATTCTCTATTTTTTCTATAATTCACCCCTCCACTTT. Its translation is CASSSGAILYFFYNSPLHF.

The chain combines TRBV2 with TRBJ1-2; 9 nucleotides line up with TRBD1. CDR1 is SNHLY, CDR2 FYNNEI, per germline. CDR3 length equals 13 residues. The trim removed 4 bases at V and 5 bases at J, leaving 2 bases unmatched. The CDR3 region has the DNA TGTGCCAGCAGTGGACAGGGGGTATATGGCTACACCTTC. It yields the protein CASSGQGVYGYTF.

V is TRBV4-3 and J is TRBJ2-1; 11 bases match TRBD2. CDR1 and CDR2 (germline): LGHNA, YSLEER. This CDR3 is 16 amino acids long. V gave up 2 bases and J gave up 7 bases; unmatched junction bases: 7. CDR3 residues: CASSQLTSGEGNEQFF. Written as DNA, the CDR3 is TGCGCCAGCAGCCAACTGACTAGCGGGGAAGGGAATGAGCAGTTCTTC.

The chain recombines TRBV6-4 with TRBJ1-2, with 7 bases aligning to TRBD1. The V gene end was trimmed by 4 bases and the J gene end by 7 bases; junction bases not matched to a gene: 9. The CDR3 extends over 14 amino acids. In germline, CDR1 is MRHNA, CDR2 SNTAGT. The CDR3 DNA is TGTGCCAGCAGTGGCCTAGACAGGGATGGTGGCTACACCTTC. Protein: CASSGLDRDGGYTF.